This T cell receptor beta chain appears in the sequencing data of a study of cytomegalovirus exposure and HLA in healthy donors. The study's findings and limits: Differences between HLA loci emerged in a later analysis of TCR association rates, with DRB1 most and HLA-C fewest. There were fewer than 200 TCR beta chains listed as cytomegalovirus-associated. Published work reported that the classifier diagnosed cytomegalovirus status with high specificity and sensitivity.

It was healthy bone marrow donors who served as donors. Comment on this clone: Antigen specificity is unknown. At the DNA level, this CDR3 is encoded by other sequences in the same sample as well.

J gave up 1 base and V 4 bases, and 2 bases lay outside the gene matches. This CDR3 is 15 amino acids long. The germline V gene encodes CDR1 SGHNT and CDR2 YYREEE (reference sequence). This PCR relied on a set of 60 Vbeta primers and 13 Jbeta primers. The data were produced by immunoSEQ multiplex PCR, yet TCRdb's version contains in-frame clones alone and is incomplete. Of under 200,000 clones listed, around 80% are singletons. Sequencing was performed on PBMCs. This TCR came from a man aged 45 to 65 in good health and CMV-seropositive. The rearrangement uses TRBV5-4 and TRBJ2-2; 9 bases map to TRBD1. CDR3 amino acids: CASSPGQGNTGELFF. The CDR3, as DNA: TGTGCCAGCAGCCCGGGACAGGGGAACACCGGGGAGCTGTTTTTT.